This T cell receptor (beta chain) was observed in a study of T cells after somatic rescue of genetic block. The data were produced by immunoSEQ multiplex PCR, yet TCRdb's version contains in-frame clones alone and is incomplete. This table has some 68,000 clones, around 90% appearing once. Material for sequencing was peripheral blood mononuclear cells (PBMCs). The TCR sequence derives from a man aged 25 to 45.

CDR3 sequence: CASSPGRGPSNEQFF. The DNA of the CDR3 is TGTGCCAGCAGTCCTGGGCGGGGTCCCTCCAATGAGCAGTTCTTC. V and J are TRBV7-9 and TRBJ2-1; TRBD2 might be the D (6 bases). CDR3 size: 15 residues. V dropped 6 bases and J dropped 6 bases, with 18 bases sitting between them. The germline CDR1 and CDR2 sequences are SEHNR and FQNEAQ (reference sequence).